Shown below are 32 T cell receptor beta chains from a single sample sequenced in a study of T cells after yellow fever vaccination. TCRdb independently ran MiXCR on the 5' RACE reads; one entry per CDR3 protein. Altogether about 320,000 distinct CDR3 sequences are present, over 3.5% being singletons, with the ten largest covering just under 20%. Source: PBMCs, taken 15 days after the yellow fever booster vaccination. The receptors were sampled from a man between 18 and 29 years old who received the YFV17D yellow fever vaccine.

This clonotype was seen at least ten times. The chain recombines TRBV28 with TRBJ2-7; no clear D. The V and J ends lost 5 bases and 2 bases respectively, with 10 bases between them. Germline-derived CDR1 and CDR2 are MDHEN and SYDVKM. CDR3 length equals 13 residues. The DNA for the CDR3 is TGTGCCAGCAGTCCCGTGATGGCCTACGAGCAGTACGTC. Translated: CASSPVMAYEQYV.

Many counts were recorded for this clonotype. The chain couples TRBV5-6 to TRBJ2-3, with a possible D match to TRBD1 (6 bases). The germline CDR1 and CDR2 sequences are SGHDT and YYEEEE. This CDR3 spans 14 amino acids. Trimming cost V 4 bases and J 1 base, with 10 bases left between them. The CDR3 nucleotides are TGTGCCAGCAGCCGAGGGGGACGCACAGATACGCAGTATTTT. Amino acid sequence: CASSRGGRTDTQYF.

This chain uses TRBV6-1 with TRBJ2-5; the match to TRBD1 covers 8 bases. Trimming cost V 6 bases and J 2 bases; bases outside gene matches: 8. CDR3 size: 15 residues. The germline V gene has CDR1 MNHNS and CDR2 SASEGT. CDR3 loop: CASRTFWTGQETQYF. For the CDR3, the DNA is TGTGCCAGCAGGACTTTCTGGACAGGGCAAGAGACCCAGTACTTC.

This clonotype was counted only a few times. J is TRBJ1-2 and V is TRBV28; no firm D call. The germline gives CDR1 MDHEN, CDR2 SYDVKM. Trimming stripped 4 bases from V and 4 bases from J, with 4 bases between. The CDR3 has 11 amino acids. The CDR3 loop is CASSSVYGYTF. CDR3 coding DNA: TGTGCCAGCAGTTCAGTCTATGGCTACACCTTC.

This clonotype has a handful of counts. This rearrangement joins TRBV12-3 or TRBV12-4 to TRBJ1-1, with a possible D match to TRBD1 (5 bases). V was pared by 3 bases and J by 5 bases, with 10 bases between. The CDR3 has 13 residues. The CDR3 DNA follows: TGTGCCAGCAGTTTCAGGGCGCCAACTGAAGCTTTCTTT. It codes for CASSFRAPTEAFF.

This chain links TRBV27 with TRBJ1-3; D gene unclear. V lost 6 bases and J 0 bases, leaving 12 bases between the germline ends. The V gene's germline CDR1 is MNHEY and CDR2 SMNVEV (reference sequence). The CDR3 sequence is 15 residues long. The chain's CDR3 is CASRRVGRSGNTIYF. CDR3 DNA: TGTGCCAGCAGAAGGGTGGGCCGCTCTGGAAACACCATATATTTT.

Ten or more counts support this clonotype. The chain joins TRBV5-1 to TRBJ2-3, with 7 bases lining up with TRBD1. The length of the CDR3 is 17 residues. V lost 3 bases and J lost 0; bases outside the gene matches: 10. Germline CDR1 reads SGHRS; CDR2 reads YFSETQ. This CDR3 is CASSSLRDRASTDTQYF. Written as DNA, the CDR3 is TGCGCCAGCAGCTCCCTTCGGGACAGAGCTAGCACAGATACGCAGTATTTT.

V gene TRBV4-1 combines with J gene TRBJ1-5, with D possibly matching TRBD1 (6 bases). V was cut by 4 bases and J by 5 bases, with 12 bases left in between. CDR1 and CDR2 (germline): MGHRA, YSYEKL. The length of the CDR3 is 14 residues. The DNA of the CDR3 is TGCGCCAGCAGCCTCGCAGGGGAGGATCAGCCCCAGCATTTT. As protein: CASSLAGEDQPQHF.

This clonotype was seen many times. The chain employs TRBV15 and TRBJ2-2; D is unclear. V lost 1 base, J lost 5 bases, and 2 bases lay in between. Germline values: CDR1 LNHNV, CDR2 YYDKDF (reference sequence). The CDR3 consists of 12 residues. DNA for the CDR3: TGTGCCACCAGCAGAGCAACCGGGGAGCTGTTTTTT. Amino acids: CATSRATGELFF.

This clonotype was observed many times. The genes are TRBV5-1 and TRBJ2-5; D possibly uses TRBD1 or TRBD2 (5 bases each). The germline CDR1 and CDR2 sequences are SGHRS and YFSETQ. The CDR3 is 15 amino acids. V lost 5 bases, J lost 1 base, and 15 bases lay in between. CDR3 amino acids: CASRSAGTTQETQYF. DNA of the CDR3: TGCGCCAGCAGATCCGCCGGGACCACCCAAGAGACCCAGTACTTC.

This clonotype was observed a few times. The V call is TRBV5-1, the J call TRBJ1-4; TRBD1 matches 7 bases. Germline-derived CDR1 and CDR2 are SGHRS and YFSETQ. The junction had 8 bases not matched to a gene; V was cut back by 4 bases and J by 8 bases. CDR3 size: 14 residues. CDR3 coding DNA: TGCGCCAGCAGCCCAGCCCGGACAGGAGAAAAACTGTTTTTT. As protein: CASSPARTGEKLFF.

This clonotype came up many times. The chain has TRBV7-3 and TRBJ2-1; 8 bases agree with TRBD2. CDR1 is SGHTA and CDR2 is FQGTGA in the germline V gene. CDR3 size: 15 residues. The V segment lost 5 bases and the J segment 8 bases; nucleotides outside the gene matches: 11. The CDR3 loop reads CASSPGGPWSDEQFF. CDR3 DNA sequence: TGTGCCAGCAGCCCGGGGGGGCCTTGGAGCGATGAGCAGTTCTTC.

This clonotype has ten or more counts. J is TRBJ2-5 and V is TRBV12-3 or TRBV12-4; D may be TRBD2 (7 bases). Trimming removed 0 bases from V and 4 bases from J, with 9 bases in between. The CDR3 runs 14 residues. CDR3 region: CASSLAGGPETQYF. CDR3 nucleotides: TGTGCCAGCAGTTTAGCGGGGGGGCCAGAGACCCAGTACTTC.

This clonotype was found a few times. CDR3 DNA: TGCGCCAGCAGCCAAGACAGCACCAACTATGGCTACACCTTC. As protein: CASSQDSTNYGYTF. The chain couples TRBV4-3 to TRBJ1-2; D ambiguous. Germline assignment: CDR1 LGHNA and CDR2 YSLEER. CDR3 size: 14 residues. Trimming took off 0 bases at V and 2 bases at J, with 7 bases between the two ends.

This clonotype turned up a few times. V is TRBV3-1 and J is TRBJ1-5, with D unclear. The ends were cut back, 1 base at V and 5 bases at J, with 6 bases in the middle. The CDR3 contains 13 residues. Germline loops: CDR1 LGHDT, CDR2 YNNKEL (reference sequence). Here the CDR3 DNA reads TGTGCCAGCAGCCAAGTGGGAGATCAGCCCCAGCATTTT. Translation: CASSQVGDQPQHF.

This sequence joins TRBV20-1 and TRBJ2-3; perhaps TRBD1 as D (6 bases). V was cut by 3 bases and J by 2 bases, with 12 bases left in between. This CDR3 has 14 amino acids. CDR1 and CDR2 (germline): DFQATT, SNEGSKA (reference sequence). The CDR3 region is CSASRQADTDTQYF. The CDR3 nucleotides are TGCAGTGCTAGCCGACAGGCGGACACAGATACGCAGTATTTT.

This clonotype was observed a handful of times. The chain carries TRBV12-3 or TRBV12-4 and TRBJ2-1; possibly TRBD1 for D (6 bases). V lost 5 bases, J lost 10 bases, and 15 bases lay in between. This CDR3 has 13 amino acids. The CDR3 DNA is TGTGCCAGCAGTGCTAACCCAACAGGGGAGCAGTTCTTC. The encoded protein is CASSANPTGEQFF.

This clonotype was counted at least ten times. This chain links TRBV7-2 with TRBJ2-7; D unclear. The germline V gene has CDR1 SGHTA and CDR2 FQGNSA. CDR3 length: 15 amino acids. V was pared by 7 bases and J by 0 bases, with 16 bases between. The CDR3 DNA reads TGTGCCAGCAAAGGGCAGGACGAGCCCTCCTACGAGCAGTACGTC. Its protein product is CASKGQDEPSYEQYV.

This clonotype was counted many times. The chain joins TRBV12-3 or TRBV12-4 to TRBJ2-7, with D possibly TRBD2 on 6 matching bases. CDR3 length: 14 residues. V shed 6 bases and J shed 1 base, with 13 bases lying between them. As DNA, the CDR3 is TGTGCCAGCAGGAGATCAGGGACTTCCTACGAGCAGTACTTC. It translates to CASRRSGTSYEQYF.

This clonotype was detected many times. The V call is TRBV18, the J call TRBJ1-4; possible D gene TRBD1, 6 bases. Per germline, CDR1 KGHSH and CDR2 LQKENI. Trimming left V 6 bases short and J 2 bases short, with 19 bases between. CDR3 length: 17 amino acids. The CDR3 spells CASSRIGGASTNEKLFF. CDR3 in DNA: TGTGCCAGCTCGCGAATCGGGGGCGCGAGCACTAATGAAAAACTGTTTTTT.

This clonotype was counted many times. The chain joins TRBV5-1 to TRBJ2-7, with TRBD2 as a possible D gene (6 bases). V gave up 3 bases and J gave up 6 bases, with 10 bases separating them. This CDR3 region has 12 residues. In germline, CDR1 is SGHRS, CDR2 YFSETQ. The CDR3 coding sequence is TGCGCCAGCAGCTCGGACGGGAGCGAGCAGTACGTC. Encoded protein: CASSSDGSEQYV.

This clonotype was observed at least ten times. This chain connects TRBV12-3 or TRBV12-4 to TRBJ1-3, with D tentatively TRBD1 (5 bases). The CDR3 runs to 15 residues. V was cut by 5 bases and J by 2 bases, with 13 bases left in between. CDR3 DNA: TGTGCCAGCAGTCAATCCGGGACCCCTGGAAACACCATATATTTT. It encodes CASSQSGTPGNTIYF.

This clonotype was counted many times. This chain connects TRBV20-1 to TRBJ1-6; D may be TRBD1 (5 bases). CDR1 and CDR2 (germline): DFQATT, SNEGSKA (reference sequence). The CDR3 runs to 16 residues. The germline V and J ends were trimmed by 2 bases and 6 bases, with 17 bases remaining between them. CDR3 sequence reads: CSARSTTTDRNSPLHF. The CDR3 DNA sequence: TGCAGTGCTAGATCAACGACGACAGACCGTAATTCACCCCTCCACTTT.

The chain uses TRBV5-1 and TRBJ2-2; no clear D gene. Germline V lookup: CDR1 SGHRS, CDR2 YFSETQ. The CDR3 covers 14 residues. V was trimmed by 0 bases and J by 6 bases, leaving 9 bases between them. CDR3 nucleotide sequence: TGCGCCAGCAGCTTGGCTTCACAGTCCGGGGAGCTGTTTTTT. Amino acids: CASSLASQSGELFF.

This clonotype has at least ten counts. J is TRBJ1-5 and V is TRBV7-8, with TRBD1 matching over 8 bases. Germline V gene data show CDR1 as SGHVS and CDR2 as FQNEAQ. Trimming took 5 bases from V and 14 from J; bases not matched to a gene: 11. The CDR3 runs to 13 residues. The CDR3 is CASSRHRTGTEHF. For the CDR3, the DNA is TGTGCCAGCAGCCGCCATCGGACAGGGACGGAGCATTTT.

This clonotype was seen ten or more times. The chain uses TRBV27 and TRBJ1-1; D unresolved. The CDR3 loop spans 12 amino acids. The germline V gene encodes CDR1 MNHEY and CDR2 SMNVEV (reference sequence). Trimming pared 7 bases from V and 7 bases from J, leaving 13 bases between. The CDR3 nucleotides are TGTGCCAGCATGGTGGTCGGAAGTGAAGCTTTCTTT. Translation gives CASMVVGSEAFF.

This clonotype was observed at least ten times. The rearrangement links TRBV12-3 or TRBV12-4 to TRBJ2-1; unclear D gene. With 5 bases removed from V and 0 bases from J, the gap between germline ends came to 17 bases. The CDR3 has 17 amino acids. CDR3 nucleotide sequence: TGTGCCAGCAGTACCTTTTTGGCAGAAAGCTCCTACAATGAGCAGTTCTTC. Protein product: CASSTFLAESSYNEQFF.

DNA of the CDR3: TGTGCCAGCACCCCCGGCGGAAACACTGAAGCTTTCTTT. Translated: CASTPGGNTEAFF. The J gene is TRBJ1-1, the V gene TRBV5-8; D gene ambiguous. Germline V CDR1 and CDR2: SGHTS, YDEGEE. Trimming took off 6 bases at V and 2 bases at J, with 11 bases between the two ends. This CDR3 has 13 amino acids. Full variable domain (rest looked up from reference TRBV5-8 and TRBJ1-1): EAGVTQSPTHLIKTRGQQATLRCSPISGHTSVYWYQQALGLGLQFLLWYDEGEERNRGNFPPRFSGRQFPNYSSELNVNALELEDSALYLCASTPGGNTEAFFGQGTRLTVV.

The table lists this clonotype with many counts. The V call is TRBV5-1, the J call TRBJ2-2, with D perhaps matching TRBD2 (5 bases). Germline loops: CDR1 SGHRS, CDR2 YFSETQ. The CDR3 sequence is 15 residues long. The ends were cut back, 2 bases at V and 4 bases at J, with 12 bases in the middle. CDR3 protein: CASSLNPRGTGELFF. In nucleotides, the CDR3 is TGCGCCAGCAGCTTAAACCCCCGGGGCACCGGGGAGCTGTTTTTT.

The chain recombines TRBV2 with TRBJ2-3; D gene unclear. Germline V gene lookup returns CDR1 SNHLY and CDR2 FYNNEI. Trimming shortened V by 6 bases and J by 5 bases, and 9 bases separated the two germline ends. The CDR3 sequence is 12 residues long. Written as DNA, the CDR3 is TGTGCCAGCAGGGAGACGAGAGATACGCAGTATTTT. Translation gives CASRETRDTQYF.

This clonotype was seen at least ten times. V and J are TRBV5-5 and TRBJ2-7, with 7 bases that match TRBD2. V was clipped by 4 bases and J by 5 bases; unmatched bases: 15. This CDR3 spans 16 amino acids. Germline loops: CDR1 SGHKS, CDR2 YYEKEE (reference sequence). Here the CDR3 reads CASSPTGEGRVHEQYV. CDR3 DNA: TGTGCCAGCAGCCCGACCGGGGAGGGACGTGTTCACGAGCAGTACGTC.

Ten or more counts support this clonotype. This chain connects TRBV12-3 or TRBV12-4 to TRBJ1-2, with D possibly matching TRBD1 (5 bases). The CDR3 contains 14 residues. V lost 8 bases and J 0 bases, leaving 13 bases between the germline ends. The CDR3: CASGRTPTNYGYTF. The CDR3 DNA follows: TGTGCCAGCGGGAGGACACCAACTAACTATGGCTACACCTTC.